These 28 T cell receptor beta chains came from one sample sequenced in a study of cytomegalovirus exposure and HLA in healthy donors. Amplification used 60 Vbeta primers and 13 Jbeta primers. Clones were sequenced by immunoSEQ multiplex PCR, and TCRdb holds only the in-frame ones, with some missing. The repertoire includes about 130,000 clones, roughly 80% of them detected once, and approximately 0.9% sits in the top ten. The sample consisted of PBMCs. These receptors were taken from a woman aged 60-75 years in good health and CMV-seronegative.

The chain couples TRBV6-6 to TRBJ2-1, with D tentatively TRBD1 (6 bases). The CDR3 runs to 15 residues. The germline gives CDR1 MNHNY, CDR2 SVGAGI (reference sequence). Between the trimmed V and J ends, which lost 6 bases and 7 bases, there was a span of 19 bases. The CDR3 spells CASRPTGSLSNEQFF. DNA for the CDR3: TGTGCCAGCAGGCCTACAGGGAGCCTCTCGAATGAGCAGTTCTTC.

The rearrangement uses TRBV7-8 and TRBJ1-4; maybe TRBD1 (6 bases). Germline V CDR1 and CDR2: SGHVS, FQNEAQ. The CDR3 is made up of 19 amino acids. Trimming cost V 4 bases and J 8 bases, with 29 bases left between them. CDR3 DNA sequence: TGTGCCAGCAGCTCCAAGGGCCCGGGGTGGACAGCCAGTTGGGAAAAACTGTTTTTT. It encodes CASSSKGPGWTASWEKLFF.

This clone was counted a few times. The V call is TRBV18, the J call TRBJ1-6; D is perhaps TRBD1 (6 bases). Looked up from germline, CDR1 is KGHSH and CDR2 is LQKENI. V gave up 8 bases and J gave up 5 bases, with 13 bases separating them. CDR3 length equals 14 residues. This CDR3 reads CASVGTPNNSPLHF. DNA for the CDR3: TGTGCCAGCGTAGGGACACCGAATAATTCACCCCTCCACTTT.

The chain recombines TRBV10-1 with TRBJ2-2; D is perhaps TRBD1 (5 bases). Germline CDR1 WNHNN, CDR2 SYGVQD (reference sequence). The CDR3 loop spans 15 amino acids. The V end lost 4 bases, the J end lost 3 bases, and 12 bases lay between the germline ends. CDR3 coding DNA: TGCGCCAGCAGTGGAAGGGGCGCGGACACCGGGGAGCTGTTTTTT. Its translation: CASSGRGADTGELFF.

The chain carries TRBV18 and TRBJ2-7, with 8 bases identical to TRBD1. Germline V gene lookup returns CDR1 KGHSH and CDR2 LQKENI. This CDR3 has 18 amino acids. V lost 2 bases to trimming and J lost 6 bases; unmatched junction nucleotides: 18. CDR3 DNA: TGTGCCAGCTCACCAAGAAGAATCGTTACAGGGGGAAGGGGCGAGCAGTACTTC. Residues: CASSPRRIVTGGRGEQYF.

This chain uses TRBV5-8 with TRBJ1-2; TRBD1 might be the D (5 bases). With 3 bases removed from V and 4 bases from J, the gap between germline ends came to 10 bases. The length of the CDR3 is 13 residues. The V gene's germline CDR1 is SGHTS and CDR2 YDEGEE. The CDR3 sequence: CASSSRQIYGYTF. CDR3 DNA: TGTGCCAGCAGCTCCCGACAGATCTATGGCTACACCTTC. The whole variable domain, filled in from reference TRBV5-8 and TRBJ1-2, reads EAGVTQSPTHLIKTRGQQATLRCSPISGHTSVYWYQQALGLGLQFLLWYDEGEERNRGNFPPRFSGRQFPNYSSELNVNALELEDSALYLCASSSRQIYGYTFGSGTRLTVV.

The CDR3 sequence is CASSFTSGDQETQYF. CDR3 DNA sequence: TGTGCCAGCAGCTTTACTAGCGGGGACCAAGAGACCCAGTACTTC. The chain couples TRBV11-2 to TRBJ2-5; 10 bases match TRBD2. The V and J ends lost 3 bases and 0 bases, in that order; junction bases with no gene match: 1. The germline gives CDR1 SGHAT, CDR2 FQNNGV. The CDR3 spans 15 residues.

The chain carries TRBV6-5 and TRBJ1-2; unclear D gene. The CDR3 has 13 amino acids. Trimming stripped 6 bases from V and 4 bases from J, with 12 bases between. From germline, CDR1 is MNHEY and CDR2 SVGAGI. The CDR3 here is CASRTAATYGYTF. Written as DNA, the CDR3 is TGTGCCAGCAGGACGGCGGCGACCTATGGCTACACCTTC.

This chain links TRBV7-8 with TRBJ2-2; possible D gene TRBD2, 5 bases. This CDR3 spans 17 amino acids. Germline CDR1 and CDR2: SGHVS and FQNEAQ. Trimming removed 0 bases from V and 4 bases from J, with 15 bases in between. The CDR3 region is CASSLAPERVGTGELFF. CDR3 DNA: TGTGCCAGCAGCTTAGCTCCGGAGAGGGTCGGCACCGGGGAGCTGTTTTTT.

This chain uses TRBV28 with TRBJ1-5; the D gene is possibly TRBD1 (5 bases). The CDR3 is 15 residues long. V gave up 4 bases and J gave up 6 bases, with 16 bases separating them. Germline V lookup: CDR1 MDHEN, CDR2 SYDVKM. The CDR3 DNA follows: TGTGCCAGCAGTTCGATCTGGCAGGGTACTCAGCCCCAGCATTTT. The encoded protein is CASSSIWQGTQPQHF.

The genes are TRBV6-5 and TRBJ2-1, with D possibly matching TRBD2 (6 bases). CDR1 and CDR2 (germline): MNHEY, SVGAGI. The V end was cut by 2 bases, the J end by 7 bases, with 12 bases between. The CDR3 covers 14 residues. The CDR3 nucleotides read TGTGCCAGCAGTTACAGGGACTTAAGGAATGAGCAGTTCTTC. Residues: CASSYRDLRNEQFF.

In its sample, this clone was seen once. The chain is built from TRBV2 and TRBJ2-7; 8 positions agree with TRBD1. Germline assignment: CDR1 SNHLY and CDR2 FYNNEI. The CDR3 totals 19 residues. V shed 7 bases, J shed 0 bases, and the junction held 20 bases outside the gene matches. The CDR3: CASKTIPGGHLIISYEQYF. Written as DNA, the CDR3 is TGTGCCAGCAAGACTATTCCAGGGGGCCACCTAATTATCTCCTACGAGCAGTACTTC.

The rearrangement uses TRBV5-1 and TRBJ1-4; 7 nucleotides line up with TRBD1. The CDR3 covers 15 residues. Trimming took 1 base from V and 4 from J; bases not matched to a gene: 4. CDR1 is SGHRS and CDR2 is YFSETQ in the germline V gene. The CDR3, as DNA: TGCGCCAGCAGCTTGACAGGGGCACATAATGAAAAACTGTTTTTT. Its protein is CASSLTGAHNEKLFF.

V and J are TRBV15 and TRBJ1-1; TRBD1 might be the D (5 bases). V shed 4 bases and J shed 4 bases, with 16 bases lying between them. The CDR3 spans 15 residues. The germline CDR1 and CDR2 sequences are LNHNV and YYDKDF (reference sequence). This CDR3 reads CATSKPALGGTEAFF. The CDR3 region has the DNA TGTGCCACCAGCAAACCGGCTCTCGGGGGCACTGAAGCTTTCTTT.

The sample holds a few counts of this clone. The V and J genes are TRBV28 and TRBJ1-5; D unresolved. V gave up 4 bases and J gave up 4 bases, with 23 bases separating them. Germline V CDR1 and CDR2: MDHEN, SYDVKM. There are 18 residues in the CDR3. CDR3 bases: TGTGCCAGCAGTTCTCCCGGGATGGAGGGTGCTGAGAATCAGCCCCAGCATTTT. Translated, it gives CASSSPGMEGAENQPQHF. The whole variable domain, remainder taken from reference TRBV28 and TRBJ1-5, is DVKVTQSSRYLVKRTGEKVFLECVQDMDHENMFWYRQDPGLGLRLIYFSYDVKMKEKGDIPEGYSVSREKKERFSLILESASTNQTSMYLCASSSPGMEGAENQPQHFGDGTRLSIL.

The chain combines TRBV28 with TRBJ2-4; TRBD2 might be the D (5 bases). Trimming removed 2 bases at V and 0 bases at J, with 11 bases between. Germline CDR1 and CDR2: MDHEN and SYDVKM. The CDR3 contains 16 residues. As DNA, the CDR3 is TGTGCCAGCAGTTTACCTAGCAGTCTAGCCAAAAACATTCAGTACTTC. This gives the protein CASSLPSSLAKNIQYF.

In its sample, this clone was seen a few times. This chain connects TRBV5-5 to TRBJ1-1; D not resolved. Germline CDR1 reads SGHKS; CDR2 reads YYEKEE (reference sequence). This CDR3 is built from 12 residues. Trimming stripped 4 bases from V and 0 bases from J, with 4 bases between. For the CDR3, the DNA is TGTGCCAGCAGCACTATGAACACTGAAGCTTTCTTT. Amino acid sequence: CASSTMNTEAFF.

CDR3 bases: TGTGCCATCAGGGCCGGGACAGGCCCTAGCAATCAGCCCCAGCATTTT. It encodes CAIRAGTGPSNQPQHF. The chain uses TRBV10-3 and TRBJ1-5; 8 bases fit TRBD1. V was clipped by 6 bases and J by 0 bases; unmatched bases: 7. This CDR3 region has 16 residues. Germline CDR1 reads ENHRY; CDR2 reads SYGVKD.

The rearrangement uses TRBV7-9 and TRBJ1-4; TRBD1 might be the D (6 bases). The CDR3 is 15 amino acids. Germline assignment: CDR1 SEHNR and CDR2 FQNEAQ (reference sequence). Trimming removed 5 bases from V and 5 bases from J, with 15 bases in between. Here the CDR3 DNA reads TGTGCCAGCAGCCGCGGACAGACCGGCAATGAAAAACTGTTTTTT. The encoded protein is CASSRGQTGNEKLFF.

The chain combines TRBV6-1 with TRBJ1-3; D is possibly TRBD1 (6 bases). Germline CDR1 MNHNS, CDR2 SASEGT. This CDR3 spans 12 amino acids. V shed 6 bases and J shed 3 bases, with 6 bases lying between them. The CDR3 sequence is CASRDSGNTIYF. In DNA, the CDR3 is TGTGCCAGCAGGGACAGTGGAAACACCATATATTTT.

The chain couples TRBV4-1 to TRBJ1-6, with D tentatively TRBD1 (6 bases). Germline V gene lookup returns CDR1 MGHRA and CDR2 YSYEKL. The V end lost 1 base, the J end lost 7 bases, and 17 bases lay between the germline ends. The CDR3 is 17 amino acids. The CDR3: CASSQGSQGRRNSPLHF. The CDR3 DNA follows: TGCGCCAGCAGCCAAGGTAGCCAGGGGCGACGGAATTCACCCCTCCACTTT.

This clone was detected only once. The J gene is TRBJ2-7, the V gene TRBV7-9; the match to TRBD1 covers 7 bases. This CDR3 region has 16 residues. Germline-derived CDR1 and CDR2 are SEHNR and FQNEAQ (reference sequence). J was trimmed by 2 bases and V by 4 bases; bases with no gene match: 11. This chain's CDR3 is CASSSNPTGATYEQYF. The CDR3 nucleotides read TGTGCCAGCAGCTCAAACCCAACAGGGGCAACCTACGAGCAGTACTTC.

V usage is TRBV5-6 and J usage is TRBJ2-3; 10 nucleotides agree with TRBD2. CDR1 and CDR2 (germline): SGHDT, YYEEEE. With V trimmed by 3 bases and J by 2 bases, 15 bases remained unmatched. The CDR3 has 19 residues. CDR3 sequence (DNA): TGTGCCAGCAGCTCTCTCCCTAGCGGGGGTTGGTTTTACACAGATACGCAGTATTTT. Translating it yields CASSSLPSGGWFYTDTQYF. The full variable domain, in which reference TRBV5-6 and TRBJ2-3 provide the parts outside the CDR3, is DAGVTQSPTHLIKTRGQQVTLRCSPKSGHDTVSWYQQALGQGPQFIFQYYEEEERQRGNFPDRFSGHQFPNYSSELNVNALLLGDSALYLCASSSLPSGGWFYTDTQYFGPGTRLTVL.

The genes are TRBV7-3 and TRBJ2-5, with D hard to call. V dropped 5 bases and J dropped 5 bases, with 12 bases sitting between them. Germline values: CDR1 SGHTA, CDR2 FQGTGA. The CDR3 covers 13 residues. Written as DNA, the CDR3 is TGTGCCAGCAGCCTACGTTGGAGCGAGACCCAGTACTTC. The encoded protein is CASSLRWSETQYF.

The genes are TRBV5-4 and TRBJ1-2; TRBD1 matches 7 bases. Germline V gene sequence: CDR1 SGHNT, CDR2 YYREEE (reference sequence). Losses at the gene ends were 6 bases for V and 4 bases for J; bases not matched to a gene: 3. This CDR3 spans 12 amino acids. CDR3 nucleotides: TGTGCCAGCAACCGGGACAGCTATGGCTACACCTTC. It translates to CASNRDSYGYTF.

This clone was found a few times. The rearrangement links TRBV28 to TRBJ2-2; no firm D call. V was trimmed by 4 bases and J by 9 bases, leaving 6 bases between them. The CDR3 loop spans 11 amino acids. Germline-derived CDR1 and CDR2 are MDHEN and SYDVKM. This CDR3 reads CASSSRWELFF. The CDR3, as DNA: TGTGCCAGCAGTTCCCGGTGGGAGCTGTTTTTT.

V is TRBV6-1 and J is TRBJ2-5, with a tentative D call TRBD1 (5 bases). V dropped 10 bases and J dropped 5 bases, with 23 bases sitting between them. The CDR3 contains 15 residues. Germline V lookup: CDR1 MNHNS, CDR2 SASEGT. The DNA of the CDR3 is TGTGCCACCTCCGGCCAAGGACAACGGGTTGAGACCCAGTACTTC. Encoded protein: CATSGQGQRVETQYF.

V is TRBV5-6 and J is TRBJ1-1; possibly TRBD1 for D (6 bases). CDR1 and CDR2 (germline): SGHDT, YYEEEE. Between the trimmed V and J ends, which lost 4 bases and 2 bases, there was a span of 18 bases. The CDR3 sequence is 16 residues long. The CDR3 loop is CASSKRRGAGNTEAFF. The CDR3 DNA is TGTGCCAGCAGCAAACGCCGGGGGGCGGGAAACACTGAAGCTTTCTTT.